This is a list of T cell receptor beta chains from one sample in a study of T cell changes during pregnancy in multiple sclerosis. Data came from immunoSEQ multiplex PCR; TCRdb stores just in-frame clones and leaves some out. The sample has 45,000 to 65,000 clones; 80% to 95% are singletons. The sample in question was peripheral blood, obtained after pregnancy. All receptors come from a female donor in good health, enrolled as a control in a pregnancy study. CDR3s include the opening cysteine and the closing phenylalanine or tryptophan. Each record gives: V gene, D gene, clone size, J gene, CDR3 protein, CDR3 DNA. D genes are given only for firm matches. Part of the rows lack a size; the others show once, few, many or a class for expanded clones.

v_gene: TRBV28; d_gene: TRBD1; abundance: NA; j_gene: TRBJ1-3; CDR3aa: CASSLGTGGAGETGNTIYF; CDR3nt: TGTGCCAGCAGTTTAGGGACAGGGGGCGCGGGGGAGACTGGAAACACCATATATTTT
v_gene: TRBV5-1; d_gene: NA; abundance: NA; j_gene: TRBJ1-2; CDR3aa: CASSRTDTNYGYTF; CDR3nt: TGCGCCAGCAGCAGGACAGACACTAACTATGGCTACACCTTC
v_gene: TRBV28; d_gene: NA; abundance: NA; j_gene: TRBJ1-2; CDR3aa: CASRGRAQGIGSGYTF; CDR3nt: TGTGCCAGCAGAGGGCGGGCTCAGGGGATTGGGAGCGGCTACACCTTC
v_gene: TRBV7-8; d_gene: TRBD2; abundance: NA; j_gene: TRBJ2-3; CDR3aa: CASSFVLAARFTDTQYF; CDR3nt: TGTGCCAGCAGCTTCGTCCTAGCGGCTCGATTCACAGATACGCAGTATTTT
v_gene: TRBV9; d_gene: NA; abundance: NA; j_gene: TRBJ2-5; CDR3aa: CASSPRLVGETQYF; CDR3nt: TGTGCCAGCAGCCCCAGACTAGTTGGAGAGACCCAGTACTTC
v_gene: TRBV30; d_gene: NA; abundance: NA; j_gene: TRBJ1-6; CDR3aa: CAWSETSVSYNSPLHF; CDR3nt: TGTGCCTGGAGTGAGACATCCGTTTCCTATAATTCACCCCTCCACTTT
v_gene: TRBV19; d_gene: TRBD2; abundance: NA; j_gene: TRBJ2-2; CDR3aa: CASTRRLAGGRGELFF; CDR3nt: TGTGCCAGTACGAGGAGACTAGCGGGGGGGAGAGGGGAGCTGTTTTTT
v_gene: TRBV5-6; d_gene: NA; abundance: NA; j_gene: TRBJ1-3; CDR3aa: CASSNKPWGRGFGNTIYF; CDR3nt: TGTGCCAGCAGCAATAAGCCCTGGGGGCGAGGATTTGGAAACACCATATATTTT
v_gene: TRBV25-1; d_gene: NA; abundance: NA; j_gene: TRBJ2-3; CDR3aa: CASSLADTQYF; CDR3nt: TGTGCCAGCAGTCTTGCAGATACGCAGTATTTT
v_gene: TRBV28; d_gene: TRBD2; abundance: NA; j_gene: TRBJ2-7; CDR3aa: CASSWIAGRYEQYF; CDR3nt: TGTGCCAGCAGTTGGATAGCGGGACGTTACGAGCAGTACTTC
v_gene: TRBV9; d_gene: NA; abundance: NA; j_gene: TRBJ2-7; CDR3aa: CASSVGPGIRPEQYF; CDR3nt: TGTGCCAGCAGCGTAGGGCCGGGGATTAGACCGGAGCAGTACTTC
v_gene: TRBV4-3; d_gene: NA; abundance: once; j_gene: TRBJ2-1; CDR3aa: CASSQDPAPSYNEQFF; CDR3nt: TGCGCCAGCAGCCAAGATCCAGCGCCCTCCTACAATGAGCAGTTCTTC
v_gene: TRBV18; d_gene: TRBD1; abundance: NA; j_gene: TRBJ1-2; CDR3aa: CASSPEGTGLYGYTF; CDR3nt: TGTGCCAGCTCACCGGAGGGGACAGGACTATATGGCTACACCTTC
v_gene: TRBV6-6; d_gene: NA; abundance: NA; j_gene: TRBJ2-2; CDR3aa: CASSYPTSGAGELFF; CDR3nt: TGTGCCAGCAGTTACCCAACTAGTGGCGCCGGGGAGCTGTTTTTT
v_gene: TRBV18; d_gene: TRBD1; abundance: NA; j_gene: TRBJ2-3; CDR3aa: CASSPLRTGAGTDTQYF; CDR3nt: TGTGCCAGCTCACCCCTACGGACAGGGGCGGGCACAGATACGCAGTATTTT
v_gene: TRBV15; d_gene: NA; abundance: NA; j_gene: TRBJ2-3; CDR3aa: CATSVSGTSTDTQYF; CDR3nt: TGTGCCACCAGCGTTTCCGGGACTAGCACAGATACGCAGTATTTT
v_gene: TRBV7-9; d_gene: NA; abundance: NA; j_gene: TRBJ2-2; CDR3aa: CASSLRTDTGELFF; CDR3nt: TGTGCCAGCAGCCTCCGGACAGACACCGGGGAGCTGTTTTTT
v_gene: TRBV28; d_gene: TRBD1; abundance: NA; j_gene: TRBJ1-2; CDR3aa: CASSPGQGSSGYTF; CDR3nt: TGTGCCAGCAGTCCGGGACAGGGCTCCAGTGGCTACACCTTC
v_gene: TRBV28; d_gene: NA; abundance: NA; j_gene: TRBJ1-2; CDR3aa: CASRIANYGYTF; CDR3nt: TGTGCCAGCAGGATAGCTAACTATGGCTACACCTTC
v_gene: TRBV6-1; d_gene: TRBD1; abundance: NA; j_gene: TRBJ1-2; CDR3aa: CASSPPTGGGYTF; CDR3nt: TGTGCCAGCAGCCCCCCGACAGGGGGCGGCTACACCTTC
v_gene: TRBV7-3; d_gene: NA; abundance: NA; j_gene: TRBJ1-1; CDR3aa: CASSEQPLRDTEAFF; CDR3nt: TGTGCCAGCAGCGAACAGCCGTTAAGAGACACTGAAGCTTTCTTT
v_gene: TRBV5-1; d_gene: TRBD2; abundance: NA; j_gene: TRBJ2-7; CDR3aa: CASSSISGGPYEQYF; CDR3nt: TGCGCCAGCAGCTCCATTAGCGGGGGTCCCTACGAGCAGTACTTC
v_gene: TRBV18; d_gene: TRBD1; abundance: NA; j_gene: TRBJ2-5; CDR3aa: CASSPFGQGGGETQYF; CDR3nt: TGTGCCAGCTCACCTTTCGGACAGGGTGGTGGAGAGACCCAGTACTTC
v_gene: TRBV14; d_gene: NA; abundance: NA; j_gene: TRBJ1-2; CDR3aa: CASSQAGNYGYTF; CDR3nt: TGTGCCAGCAGCCAAGCCGGGAACTATGGCTACACCTTC
v_gene: TRBV19; d_gene: TRBD2; abundance: once; j_gene: TRBJ2-1; CDR3aa: CASSRGTSGDNEQFF; CDR3nt: TGTGCCAGTAGTAGGGGGACTAGCGGTGACAATGAGCAGTTCTTC
v_gene: TRBV27; d_gene: NA; abundance: NA; j_gene: TRBJ2-6; CDR3aa: CASSSRPAGEGANVLTF; CDR3nt: TGTGCCAGCAGTTCGCGACCCGCAGGGGAAGGGGCCAACGTCCTGACTTTC
v_gene: TRBV29-1; d_gene: TRBD2; abundance: NA; j_gene: TRBJ2-1; CDR3aa: CSVGGGSSYNEQFF; CDR3nt: TGCAGCGTTGGAGGCGGGAGTTCCTACAATGAGCAGTTCTTC
v_gene: TRBV4-1; d_gene: TRBD1; abundance: NA; j_gene: TRBJ1-5; CDR3aa: CASSREDRDSNQPQHF; CDR3nt: TGCGCCAGCAGCCGAGAGGACAGGGATAGCAATCAGCCCCAGCATTTT
v_gene: TRBV5-4; d_gene: TRBD1; abundance: NA; j_gene: TRBJ2-5; CDR3aa: CASSFDLRDRGETQYF; CDR3nt: TGTGCCAGCAGCTTTGATTTGAGGGACAGGGGAGAGACCCAGTACTTC
v_gene: TRBV10-3; d_gene: NA; abundance: NA; j_gene: TRBJ1-1; CDR3aa: CAISESQGQREAFF; CDR3nt: TGTGCCATCAGTGAGTCCCAAGGACAGCGTGAAGCTTTCTTT
v_gene: TRBV7-2; d_gene: TRBD2; abundance: NA; j_gene: TRBJ2-1; CDR3aa: CASSLVSGSVYNEQFF; CDR3nt: TGTGCCAGCAGCTTAGTTAGCGGGAGTGTCTACAATGAGCAGTTCTTC
v_gene: TRBV9; d_gene: NA; abundance: NA; j_gene: TRBJ1-3; CDR3aa: CASSVDQGGNTIYF; CDR3nt: TGTGCCAGCAGCGTAGATCAGGGTGGAAACACCATATATTTT
v_gene: TRBV28; d_gene: TRBD1; abundance: NA; j_gene: TRBJ1-1; CDR3aa: CASIWTGGSEAFF; CDR3nt: TGTGCCAGCATCTGGACAGGGGGCTCTGAAGCTTTCTTT
v_gene: TRBV7-2; d_gene: TRBD1; abundance: once; j_gene: TRBJ1-5; CDR3aa: CASSRTGATVNQPQHF; CDR3nt: TGTGCCAGCAGCCGGACAGGGGCTACAGTCAATCAGCCCCAGCATTTT
v_gene: TRBV5-4; d_gene: NA; abundance: NA; j_gene: TRBJ2-1; CDR3aa: CASSWVAASKANEQFF; CDR3nt: TGTGCCAGCAGCTGGGTGGCGGCCAGCAAGGCCAATGAGCAGTTCTTC
v_gene: TRBV29-1; d_gene: NA; abundance: NA; j_gene: TRBJ2-1; CDR3aa: CSVPTGFSYNEQFF; CDR3nt: TGCAGCGTCCCCACCGGGTTCAGCTACAATGAGCAGTTCTTC
v_gene: TRBV28; d_gene: TRBD1; abundance: NA; j_gene: TRBJ2-7; CDR3aa: CASSELGQGYSEQYF; CDR3nt: TGTGCCAGCTCTGAGCTAGGACAGGGATACAGCGAGCAGTACTTC
v_gene: TRBV30; d_gene: TRBD1; abundance: once; j_gene: TRBJ1-6; CDR3aa: CAWNRDSSYNSPLHF; CDR3nt: TGTGCCTGGAACCGGGACAGCTCCTATAATTCACCCCTCCACTTT
v_gene: TRBV5-4; d_gene: TRBD1; abundance: few; j_gene: TRBJ2-4; CDR3aa: CASSLGQGENIQYF; CDR3nt: TGTGCCAGCAGCTTGGGACAGGGTGAAAACATTCAGTACTTC
v_gene: TRBV7-9; d_gene: TRBD2; abundance: NA; j_gene: TRBJ2-3; CDR3aa: CASSLRTSGRGYTQYF; CDR3nt: TGTGCCAGCAGCCTCCGGACTAGCGGGAGGGGATATACGCAGTATTTT
v_gene: TRBV25-1; d_gene: TRBD2; abundance: NA; j_gene: TRBJ2-1; CDR3aa: CASSEKAGGWNEQFF; CDR3nt: TGTGCCAGCAGTGAAAAAGCGGGAGGGTGGAATGAGCAGTTCTTC
v_gene: TRBV7-2; d_gene: TRBD1; abundance: NA; j_gene: TRBJ2-5; CDR3aa: CASSLVGRGLETQYF; CDR3nt: TGTGCCAGCAGCTTGGTTGGCAGGGGGCTGGAGACCCAGTACTTC
v_gene: TRBV10-1; d_gene: NA; abundance: NA; j_gene: TRBJ1-3; CDR3aa: CASTAPPQVRSGNTIYF; CDR3nt: TGCGCCAGCACCGCCCCCCCCCAGGTCCGCTCTGGAAACACCATATATTTT
v_gene: TRBV4-2; d_gene: NA; abundance: once; j_gene: TRBJ1-1; CDR3aa: CASSQERGVTEAFF; CDR3nt: TGTGCCAGCAGCCAAGAACGGGGGGTAACTGAAGCTTTCTTT
v_gene: TRBV29-1; d_gene: NA; abundance: once; j_gene: TRBJ2-2; CDR3aa: CSVDDTNTGELFF; CDR3nt: TGCAGCGTTGATGACACGAACACCGGGGAGCTGTTTTTT
v_gene: TRBV7-2; d_gene: TRBD1; abundance: NA; j_gene: TRBJ1-5; CDR3aa: CASSPFSGQANQPQHF; CDR3nt: TGTGCCAGCAGCCCCTTTTCGGGACAGGCTAATCAGCCCCAGCATTTT
v_gene: TRBV9; d_gene: NA; abundance: NA; j_gene: TRBJ2-1; CDR3aa: CASSVFASSYNEQFF; CDR3nt: TGTGCCAGCAGCGTCTTCGCTAGCTCCTACAATGAGCAGTTCTTC
v_gene: TRBV12-5; d_gene: NA; abundance: NA; j_gene: TRBJ1-2; CDR3aa: CASVPPFFLF; CDR3nt: TGTGCTAGTGTTCCCCCTTTCTTTCTCTTC
v_gene: TRBV5-1; d_gene: TRBD2; abundance: NA; j_gene: TRBJ2-1; CDR3aa: CASAPGLVVHEQFF; CDR3nt: TGCGCCAGCGCACCGGGACTAGTGGTCCATGAGCAGTTCTTC
v_gene: TRBV5-1; d_gene: TRBD1; abundance: once; j_gene: TRBJ1-1; CDR3aa: CASSLGAGGKTEAFF; CDR3nt: TGCGCCAGCAGCTTGGGGGCAGGGGGGAAGACTGAAGCTTTCTTT
v_gene: TRBV18; d_gene: NA; abundance: NA; j_gene: TRBJ2-7; CDR3aa: CASSPPIAALSYEQYF; CDR3nt: TGTGCCAGCTCACCACCGATAGCGGCTCTATCCTACGAGCAGTACTTC
v_gene: TRBV11-3; d_gene: NA; abundance: NA; j_gene: TRBJ1-1; CDR3aa: CASSLSYTEAFF; CDR3nt: TGTGCCAGCAGCTTGAGTTACACTGAAGCTTTCTTT
v_gene: TRBV4-1; d_gene: NA; abundance: NA; j_gene: TRBJ2-7; CDR3aa: CASSRTTSSSSYEQYF; CDR3nt: TGCGCCAGCAGCCGGACTACTTCGAGCTCCTCCTACGAGCAGTACTTC
v_gene: TRBV6-6; d_gene: NA; abundance: NA; j_gene: TRBJ1-2; CDR3aa: CASSLGWEGYTF; CDR3nt: TGTGCCAGCAGTTTAGGGTGGGAGGGCTACACCTTC
v_gene: TRBV4-1; d_gene: TRBD1; abundance: NA; j_gene: TRBJ2-7; CDR3aa: CASSQERTGLGYEQYF; CDR3nt: TGCGCCAGCAGCCAAGAAAGGACAGGGTTAGGCTACGAGCAGTACTTC
v_gene: TRBV5-1; d_gene: NA; abundance: NA; j_gene: TRBJ1-4; CDR3aa: CASSSSGQGGGEKLFF; CDR3nt: TGCGCCAGCAGCTCCTCGGGGCAGGGCGGGGGTGAAAAACTGTTTTTT